Included here is one TCR beta chain sequence, with context. Its antigen is currently unknown. V lost 5 bases and J 4 bases, leaving 12 bases between the germline ends. Germline V CDR1 and CDR2: SEHNR, FQNEAQ (reference sequence). This CDR3 has 14 amino acids. Methods used by the authors: ImmunoSEQ output lacked quality scores and full-length reads, limiting matched filtering. Sequencing used immunoSEQ multiplex PCR; TCRdb keeps in-frame clones, though not all of them. D and trimming were read from the DNA, whereas the V and J calls and clone size are those reported in that table. The sample includes under 1,900,000 clones, 98% of them seen just once. This sample is part of a study of shared clonotypes between healthy human individuals. Points from the study as a whole: Clonotypes which were not shared had lower generation probabilities than clonotypes that all four donors shared. With four donors compared, roughly 5% of naive CD4 clonotypes were shared.

The specimen sequenced was naive CD4+ T cells sorted from blood. As to subset: CD45RA+ positively selected. The chain uses TRBV7-9 and TRBJ2-1; tentatively, D is TRBD2 (6 bases). The receptor was isolated from a man younger than 40 in good health. CDR3 bases: TGTGCCAGCAGCACGCGGGGAGATTACAATGAGCAGTTCTTC. The encoded protein is CASSTRGDYNEQFF.